The 25 T cell receptor beta chains below were found in one sample sequenced in a study of STAT5B mutations in CD4+ large granular lymphocyte leukemia. Profiling relied on immunoSEQ multiplex PCR, and the TCRdb table lists in-frame clones only, not all of them. The sample records tens of thousands of clones, around 76% being singletons. Sequencing was performed on CD4+ T cells from blood buffy coats. The origin of the receptors is a human donor in good health.

This clone was recorded a few times. The rearrangement links TRBV18 to TRBJ2-1; the D gene could be TRBD1 or TRBD2 (5 bases each). There are 14 residues in the CDR3. Deletions cut 3 bases from V and 3 bases from J, with 9 bases between. In germline, CDR1 is KGHSH, CDR2 LQKENI. The CDR3 region has the DNA TGTGCCAGCTCACCTCGAGGGGTCTACAATGAGCAGTTCTTC. It encodes CASSPRGVYNEQFF.

CDR3 nucleotides: TGTGCCAGCAGTTCCGGAGTTGGTACAGATACGCAGTATTTT. It codes for CASSSGVGTDTQYF. V gene TRBV27 combines with J gene TRBJ2-3; no clear D. The V end lost 4 bases, the J end lost 3 bases, and 11 bases lay between the germline ends. The CDR3 is made up of 14 amino acids. Germline CDR1 is MNHEY and CDR2 is SMNVEV (reference sequence).

This clone turned up a few times. The chain is built from TRBV30 and TRBJ2-7; TRBD2 agrees at 12 bases. Germline V gene sequence: CDR1 GTSNPN, CDR2 SVGIG (reference sequence). V trimming: 4 bases; J trimming: 11 bases; junction bases outside the gene matches: 6. The CDR3 runs to 12 residues. This chain's CDR3 is CAWTSGGAVKYF. In DNA, the CDR3 is TGTGCCTGGACTAGCGGGGGGGCCGTGAAGTACTTC.

The CDR3 DNA reads as TGTGCCAGCAGCTTAACCCGAAAAGATACGCAGTATTTT. This codes for CASSLTRKDTQYF. V and J are TRBV7-3 and TRBJ2-3; D is ambiguous. There are 13 residues in the CDR3. V was clipped by 0 bases and J by 5 bases, with 6 bases between them. Germline CDR1 reads SGHTA; CDR2 reads FQGTGA.

V is TRBV6-1 and J is TRBJ2-1; D is unclear. The CDR3 spans 12 residues. CDR1 MNHNS and CDR2 SASEGT come from the germline V gene. Trimming took 6 bases from V and 6 from J, leaving 9 bases between them. The CDR3 protein is CASSQVSNEQFF. For the CDR3, the DNA is TGTGCCAGCAGCCAGGTTAGCAATGAGCAGTTCTTC.

The J gene is TRBJ2-1, the V gene TRBV30; TRBD2 aligns across 10 bases. The length of the CDR3 is 14 residues. In germline, CDR1 is GTSNPN, CDR2 SVGIG (reference sequence). J was trimmed by 9 bases and V by 3 bases; bases with no gene match: 8. CDR3 sequence: CAWRGLALWGEQFF. For the CDR3, the DNA is TGTGCCTGGAGGGGACTAGCGCTCTGGGGTGAGCAGTTCTTC.

The chain carries TRBV6-4 and TRBJ1-1; TRBD1 is a possible D gene (5 bases). Germline CDR1 MRHNA, CDR2 SNTAGT. The CDR3 spans 14 residues. V was clipped by 7 bases and J by 2 bases, with 14 bases between them. The CDR3 here is CASIPGLLNTEAFF. In nucleotides, the CDR3 is TGTGCCAGCATACCGGGACTGCTAAACACTGAAGCTTTCTTT.

This clone was seen only a few times. The genes are TRBV2 and TRBJ2-2; D is ambiguous. CDR3 length equals 14 residues. Germline loops: CDR1 SNHLY, CDR2 FYNNEI. V was cut by 4 bases and J by 5 bases, with 11 bases left in between. As DNA, the CDR3 is TGTGCCAGCAGTGTTTTGTGGGAAACCGGGGAGCTGTTTTTT. This sequence encodes CASSVLWETGELFF.

V usage is TRBV7-2 and J usage is TRBJ2-5; 9 bases line up with TRBD1. The V gene end was trimmed by 5 bases and the J gene end by 4 bases; junction bases not matched to a gene: 5. CDR1 SGHTA and CDR2 FQGNSA come from the germline V gene. The CDR3 loop spans 14 amino acids. The CDR3 coding sequence is TGTGCCAGCAGCCCTAGGACAGGGGCAGAGACCCAGTACTTC. Its protein is CASSPRTGAETQYF.

This clone has more than one count but fewer than ten. The chain has TRBV4-2 and TRBJ2-2, with D perhaps TRBD1 (6 bases). The CDR3 runs 17 residues. Looked up from germline, CDR1 is LGHNA and CDR2 is YNFKEQ. The V gene lost 1 base and the J gene lost 0 bases, with 12 bases spanning the gap. The CDR3 spells CASSQAGGPPNTGELFF. CDR3 bases: TGTGCCAGCAGCCAAGCTGGGGGCCCACCGAACACCGGGGAGCTGTTTTTT.

The rearrangement links TRBV30 to TRBJ1-3; possible D gene TRBD1, 5 bases. There are 13 residues in the CDR3. V lost 1 base, J lost 4 bases, and 8 bases lay in between. Germline loops: CDR1 GTSNPN, CDR2 SVGIG (reference sequence). The CDR3 region has the DNA TGTGCCTGGAGTGGGGGACCCGGAAACACCATATATTTT. Translation gives CAWSGGPGNTIYF.

This chain uses TRBV6-6 with TRBJ1-2, with no clear D. V was pared by 0 bases and J by 11 bases, with 10 bases between. In germline, CDR1 is MNHNY, CDR2 SVGAGI (reference sequence). This CDR3 has 12 residues. Written as DNA, the CDR3 is TGTGCCAGCAGTTACTCAAGGGAATCTTACACCTTC. Residues: CASSYSRESYTF.

The chain has TRBV5-1 and TRBJ2-7; 12 bases map to TRBD2. V lost 0 bases, J lost 9 bases, and 7 bases stayed unmatched. Germline CDR1 reads SGHRS; CDR2 reads YFSETQ. This CDR3 comprises 15 residues. The CDR3 sequence is CASSLGVPSGRVQYF. The CDR3 nucleotides read TGCGCCAGCAGCTTGGGGGTGCCTAGCGGGAGGGTGCAGTACTTC.

The chain carries TRBV5-1 and TRBJ1-2; TRBD1 aligns across 7 bases. The germline CDR1 and CDR2 sequences are SGHRS and YFSETQ. V gave up 4 bases and J gave up 4 bases; unmatched junction bases: 7. There are 14 residues in the CDR3. CDR3 protein: CASSPDRVLYGYTF. The CDR3 nucleotides read TGCGCCAGCAGCCCTGACAGGGTTCTCTATGGCTACACCTTC.

The chain uses TRBV27 and TRBJ2-1; possibly TRBD1 for D (5 bases). Germline V gives CDR1 MNHEY, CDR2 SMNVEV (reference sequence). V lost 4 bases and J lost 7, with 5 bases in between. CDR3 length equals 11 residues. The CDR3 coding sequence is TGTGCCAGCAGTTCAGGGAATGAGCAGTTCTTC. As protein: CASSSGNEQFF.

The chain links TRBV4-2 to TRBJ2-1; TRBD2 matches 9 bases. CDR3 length: 15 amino acids. V was pared by 1 base and J by 9 bases, with 7 bases of the junction left unmatched. Germline V lookup: CDR1 LGHNA, CDR2 YNFKEQ. CDR3: CASSQGGGALSEQFF. CDR3 nucleotide sequence: TGTGCCAGCAGCCAAGGCGGGGGGGCCTTGAGTGAGCAGTTCTTC.

This clone was seen a few times. The rearrangement joins TRBV10-3 to TRBJ2-1; 11 bases agree with TRBD1. The CDR3 loop spans 15 amino acids. Germline V gene lookup returns CDR1 ENHRY and CDR2 SYGVKD. Trimming removed 5 bases from V and 5 bases from J; junction bases left unmatched: 5. CDR3 nucleotides: TGTGCCATCAGTAGGACAGGGGGCATAAACAATGAGCAGTTCTTC. It translates to CAISRTGGINNEQFF.

The V and J genes are TRBV30 and TRBJ2-2; 11 bases line up with TRBD2. The CDR3 is 17 amino acids. The V segment lost 0 bases and the J segment 0 bases; nucleotides outside the gene matches: 3. The germline CDR1 and CDR2 sequences are GTSNPN and SVGIG (reference sequence). Here the CDR3 reads CAWSVTSGAPNTGELFF. CDR3 coding DNA: TGTGCCTGGAGTGTGACTAGCGGGGCCCCGAACACCGGGGAGCTGTTTTTT.

CDR3 sequence (DNA): TGTGCCAGCAGTAACCGCGGGACCCTGAAAAACATTCAGTACTTC. Protein product: CASSNRGTLKNIQYF. The rearrangement uses TRBV28 and TRBJ2-4; D perhaps matches TRBD2 (6 bases). Trimming stripped 5 bases from V and 4 bases from J, with 15 bases between. This CDR3 comprises 15 residues. Per the germline V gene, CDR1 is MDHEN and CDR2 is SYDVKM.

The rearrangement joins TRBV4-2 to TRBJ1-3; 11 bases map to TRBD1. The CDR3 runs 15 residues. Trimming took 1 base from V and 8 from J; bases not matched to a gene: 4. CDR1 LGHNA and CDR2 YNFKEQ come from the germline V gene. CDR3 sequence reads: CASSQAGTGGDTIYF. The CDR3 DNA is TGTGCCAGCAGCCAAGCCGGGACAGGGGGGGACACCATATATTTT.

V gene TRBV12-5 combines with J gene TRBJ2-1; 13 nucleotides align to TRBD2. This CDR3 has 16 residues. V was clipped by 2 bases and J by 5 bases; unmatched bases: 3. From germline, CDR1 is LGHNT and CDR2 FRNRAP. CDR3 DNA: TGTGCTAGTGGTTTGCTACTAGCGGGGGGGCACAATGAGCAGTTCTTC. This encodes CASGLLLAGGHNEQFF.

The chain links TRBV19 to TRBJ2-1; 8 bases are shared with TRBD1. V was pared by 0 bases and J by 3 bases, with 7 bases of the junction left unmatched. The CDR3 loop spans 17 amino acids. CDR1 LNHDA and CDR2 SQIVND come from the germline V gene (reference sequence). CDR3 sequence: CASSIDLTGVIYNEQFF. In DNA, the CDR3 is TGTGCCAGTAGTATAGACCTGACAGGGGTTATCTACAATGAGCAGTTCTTC.

This CDR3 is CASSIGTSGRRYEQYF. CDR3 in DNA: TGTGCCAGCAGTATAGGGACTAGCGGGAGAAGGTACGAGCAGTACTTC. The chain joins TRBV28 to TRBJ2-7; 14 bases agree with TRBD2. The V and J ends lost 5 bases and 4 bases, in that order; junction bases with no gene match: 7. Per the germline V gene, CDR1 is MDHEN and CDR2 is SYDVKM. The CDR3 totals 16 residues.

This clone was seen more than once but under ten times. The chain links TRBV28 to TRBJ2-2; 9 bases line up with TRBD1. This CDR3 comprises 17 residues. After removal of 3 bases from V and 4 bases from J, the junction contained 9 bases not matched to a gene. Per the germline V gene, CDR1 is MDHEN and CDR2 is SYDVKM. The CDR3 sequence is CASSLGAGTGITGELFF. The CDR3 DNA sequence: TGTGCCAGCAGTTTGGGGGCCGGGACAGGGATCACCGGGGAGCTGTTTTTT.

There are a few counts of this clone. The chain combines TRBV25-1 with TRBJ1-1, with 7 bases matching TRBD1. The CDR3 length is 12 residues. Germline values: CDR1 MGHDK, CDR2 SYGVNS. The J segment lost 9 bases and the V segment lost 6 bases, leaving 7 bases of the junction unmatched. The CDR3: CASREGGQQAFF. The CDR3 DNA reads TGTGCCAGCAGGGAAGGGGGACAGCAAGCTTTCTTT.